This TCR beta chain was documented in a study of T cells in localized non-small cell lung cancer. Sequenced by immunoSEQ multiplex PCR; TCRdb stores in-frame clones only, minus some. The table shows roughly 29,000 clones, with 80% to 85% occurring only once. Concerning this clone: The target antigen is unknown.

CDR1 and CDR2 from the germline V gene are SNHLY and FYNNEI. This CDR3 region has 14 residues. The junction had 9 bases not matched to a gene; V was cut back by 5 bases and J by 8 bases. Study observations and caveats: An association was observed between higher blood T cell density and longer overall survival. Peak T cell clonality was found in uninvolved adjacent lung, exceeding tumor. Paired adjacent lung recovered a median around 52 of the top 100 tumor clones. The tumor had only one region sequenced, so heterogeneity remains possible.

The TCR originated in a man between 40 and 75 years old with stage III lung adenocarcinoma. The specimen comprised peripheral blood mononuclear cells, sampled before any cancer treatment. This chain joins TRBV2 and TRBJ2-1; 7 positions agree with TRBD2. The CDR3 coding sequence is TGTGCCAGCAGTCCAGGACTAGTTATATATGAGCAGTTCTTC. It encodes CASSPGLVIYEQFF.